The 22 T cell receptor beta chains given below trace back to one sample, sequenced in a study of T-cell memory formation after mild COVID-19. A single record per CDR3 protein comes from TCRdb applying MiXCR to the 5' RACE reads. The table includes about 180,000 distinct CDR3 sequences, approximately 17% detected once. Specimen: PBMCs or a T cell subset sorted from them (not recorded which). These receptor sequences come from a young man who had mild COVID-19 (a few samples of this study predate the infection). Cell type and time point are not known.

The rearrangement uses TRBV5-1 and TRBJ2-3; D assignment may be TRBD1 or TRBD2 (5 bases each). CDR1 and CDR2 from the germline V gene are SGHRS and YFSETQ. The V and J ends lost 0 bases and 1 base respectively, with 12 bases between them. The CDR3 runs 16 residues. The CDR3 loop reads CASSLGVRDRTDTQYF. Written as DNA, the CDR3 is TGCGCCAGCAGCTTGGGGGTCCGGGACCGCACAGATACGCAGTATTTT.

The sample holds a few counts of this clonotype. The chain links TRBV20-1 to TRBJ2-7, with 7 bases identical to TRBD1. The CDR3 contains 12 residues. Germline V gene sequence: CDR1 DFQATT, CDR2 SNEGSKA (reference sequence). With V trimmed by 4 bases and J by 3 bases, 3 bases remained unmatched. The CDR3: CSATRQGYEQYF. The CDR3 nucleotides are TGCAGTGCTACGAGACAGGGCTACGAGCAGTACTTC.

V usage is TRBV6-2 or TRBV6-3 and J usage is TRBJ1-2; 7 nucleotides align to TRBD1. V lost 5 bases to trimming and J lost 5 bases; unmatched junction nucleotides: 17. The CDR3 is 17 amino acids. The germline V gene has CDR1 MNHEY and CDR2 SVGEGT. The CDR3 loop reads CASSPRTGGRLYYGYTF. CDR3 nucleotide sequence: TGTGCCAGCAGTCCCCGGACAGGCGGGCGGCTCTATTATGGCTACACCTTC.

The V and J genes are TRBV10-3 and TRBJ2-7, with 10 positions matching TRBD1. V trimming: 4 bases; J trimming: 4 bases; junction bases outside the gene matches: 4. Germline lookup yields CDR1 ENHRY and CDR2 SYGVKD. The CDR3 is made up of 14 amino acids. Here the CDR3 DNA reads TGTGCCATCAGTGCGGGACAGGGGCTATACGAGCAGTACTTC. Translated, it gives CAISAGQGLYEQYF.

This chain joins TRBV18 and TRBJ2-2, with 7 bases lining up with TRBD1. There are 15 residues in the CDR3. Germline V CDR1 and CDR2: KGHSH, LQKENI. The J segment lost 4 bases and the V segment lost 2 bases, leaving 4 bases of the junction unmatched. CDR3 residues: CASSPDRASTGELFF. The CDR3 bases are TGTGCCAGCTCACCAGACAGGGCAAGCACCGGGGAGCTGTTTTTT.

J is TRBJ2-1 and V is TRBV7-9; D gene ambiguous. The germline V gene encodes CDR1 SEHNR and CDR2 FQNEAQ (reference sequence). Trimming took 5 bases from V and 0 from J, leaving 5 bases between them. This CDR3 has 13 residues. The CDR3 loop is CASSAGSYNEQFF. CDR3 nucleotide sequence: TGTGCCAGCAGCGCAGGCTCCTACAATGAGCAGTTCTTC.

The chain is built from TRBV12-3 or TRBV12-4 and TRBJ2-1; D not resolved. Trimming left V 6 bases short and J 4 bases short, with 22 bases between. This CDR3 spans 17 amino acids. The CDR3 nucleotides read TGTGCCAGCAGCCCCGGTGAACAGAGTTGGGTGTACAATGAGCAGTTCTTC. Its protein is CASSPGEQSWVYNEQFF.

The gene calls are TRBV3-1 and TRBJ2-2, with 8 bases aligning to TRBD1. From germline, CDR1 is LGHDT and CDR2 YNNKEL (reference sequence). The CDR3 runs 17 residues. V trimming: 2 bases; J trimming: 7 bases; junction bases outside the gene matches: 12. CDR3 in DNA: TGTGCCAGCAGCCAACGGCCCCTATGGACAGGGCGCGGGGAGCTGTTTTTT. It yields the protein CASSQRPLWTGRGELFF.

This clonotype was seen more than once but under ten times. The chain is built from TRBV4-3 and TRBJ1-2; tentative D call: TRBD1 (5 bases). CDR1 is LGHNA and CDR2 is YSLEER in the germline V gene. This CDR3 region has 15 residues. The V end lost 0 bases, the J end lost 8 bases, and 16 bases lay between the germline ends. The CDR3 bases are TGCGCCAGCAGCCAAGACGGCGGGGCCGTGAGGGGCTACACCTTC. Amino acid sequence: CASSQDGGAVRGYTF.

The chain employs TRBV7-9 and TRBJ1-2; D is unresolved. The CDR3 runs 13 residues. The V end lost 1 base, the J end lost 7 bases, and 10 bases lay between the germline ends. In germline, CDR1 is SEHNR, CDR2 FQNEAQ (reference sequence). The CDR3 nucleotides are TGTGCCAGCAGCTTAGACCTCACGGGTGGCTACACCTTC. Translated, it gives CASSLDLTGGYTF.

This clonotype was counted between two and nine times. This sequence joins TRBV28 and TRBJ1-4; the D gene is possibly TRBD1 (6 bases). The CDR3 sequence is 14 residues long. CDR1 and CDR2 from the germline V gene are MDHEN and SYDVKM. Trimming removed 4 bases at V and 7 bases at J, with 13 bases between. The CDR3 DNA reads TGTGCCAGCAGTTCCGGGGGGGCGGCTGAAAAACTGTTTTTT. This sequence encodes CASSSGGAAEKLFF.

The chain joins TRBV6-2 or TRBV6-3 to TRBJ1-1, with D possibly being TRBD1 (6 bases). Germline V lookup: CDR1 MNHEY, CDR2 SVGEGT. This CDR3 region has 14 residues. V was pared by 6 bases and J by 1 base, with 12 bases between. The CDR3 DNA is TGTGCCAGCAGCCGACGGACAGCGAACACTGAAGCTTTCTTT. Translating it yields CASSRRTANTEAFF.

The chain joins TRBV6-5 to TRBJ1-2, with D uncertain. The germline V gene encodes CDR1 MNHEY and CDR2 SVGAGI. Between the trimmed V and J ends, which lost 5 bases and 5 bases, there was a span of 15 bases. The CDR3 runs to 14 residues. Here the CDR3 DNA reads TGTGCCAGCAGTAATGCCGGGAGGTGGTATGGCTACACCTTC. This encodes CASSNAGRWYGYTF.

This clonotype has just a few counts. The rearrangement uses TRBV7-6 and TRBJ2-2; D is ambiguous. The V and J ends lost 1 base and 5 bases respectively, with 14 bases between them. This CDR3 contains 16 residues. Germline V gene sequence: CDR1 SGHVS, CDR2 FNYEAQ. The CDR3: CASSLEGLLLTGELFF. The CDR3 bases are TGTGCCAGCAGCTTAGAAGGGTTATTGTTAACCGGGGAGCTGTTTTTT.

The table lists this clonotype with a few counts. The chain combines TRBV30 with TRBJ2-3; D might be TRBD1 (6 bases). Deletions cut 2 bases from V and 8 bases from J, with 8 bases between. The CDR3 runs to 11 residues. Germline values: CDR1 GTSNPN, CDR2 SVGIG (reference sequence). CDR3 residues: CAWSTGFTQYF. DNA of the CDR3: TGTGCCTGGAGTACAGGGTTTACGCAGTATTTT.

The chain has TRBV11-2 and TRBJ2-5, with 9 bases identical to TRBD1. V trimming: 5 bases; J trimming: 7 bases; junction bases outside the gene matches: 5. There are 13 residues in the CDR3. Germline V lookup: CDR1 SGHAT, CDR2 FQNNGV. The CDR3 DNA reads as TGTGCCAGCAGCCCGGACAGGGGAGGGACCCAGTACTTC. As protein: CASSPDRGGTQYF.

This clonotype was counted a few times. In DNA, the CDR3 is TGCGCCAGCAGCCAAGAGCTAGCGATGAACACCGGGGAGCTGTTTTTT. Protein product: CASSQELAMNTGELFF. The V call is TRBV4-3, the J call TRBJ2-2; a weak D match, TRBD2 (6 bases). The V and J ends lost 0 bases and 1 base respectively, with 9 bases between them. The CDR3 sequence is 16 residues long. Germline-derived CDR1 and CDR2 are LGHNA and YSLEER.

The chain has TRBV4-3 and TRBJ1-1; no definite D call. From germline, CDR1 is LGHNA and CDR2 YSLEER. Trimming took 0 bases from V and 10 from J, leaving 15 bases between them. The CDR3 contains 14 residues. CDR3 loop: CASSQERASGLAFF. The CDR3 bases are TGCGCCAGCAGCCAAGAACGGGCCTCTGGGCTAGCTTTCTTT.

This clonotype occurred many times. The gene calls are TRBV7-2 and TRBJ2-3; the D is unclear. The V end was cut by 6 bases, the J end by 2 bases, with 6 bases between. This CDR3 spans 12 amino acids. Per the germline V gene, CDR1 is SGHTA and CDR2 is FQGNSA. In DNA, the CDR3 is TGTGCCAGCAGGCCTTACACAGATACGCAGTATTTT. Translating gives CASRPYTDTQYF.

This chain uses TRBV7-6 with TRBJ1-2, with unresolved D. The CDR3 covers 13 residues. The germline V gene has CDR1 SGHVS and CDR2 FNYEAQ. V dropped 3 bases and J dropped 4 bases, with 9 bases sitting between them. The CDR3 DNA reads TGTGCCAGCAGCTTCGACGGAACCTATGGCTACACCTTC. Its translation is CASSFDGTYGYTF.

The sample holds a few counts of this clonotype. The rearrangement uses TRBV7-2 and TRBJ1-3; D might be TRBD1 (5 bases). Germline V lookup: CDR1 SGHTA, CDR2 FQGNSA. The germline V and J ends were trimmed by 5 bases and 3 bases, with 17 bases remaining between them. CDR3 length: 16 amino acids. The CDR3 sequence: CASSRPPGTDGNTIYF. The DNA of the CDR3 is TGTGCCAGCAGCCGACCCCCCGGGACTGATGGAAACACCATATATTTT.

The table lists this clonotype with many counts. This chain connects TRBV10-3 to TRBJ1-5, with 8 positions matching TRBD1. This CDR3 contains 14 residues. V lost 4 bases, J lost 1 base, and 0 bases stayed unmatched. Germline CDR1 ENHRY, CDR2 SYGVKD. CDR3 in amino acids: CAISGQGSNQPQHF. The CDR3 DNA reads as TGTGCCATCAGTGGACAGGGGAGCAATCAGCCCCAGCATTTT.